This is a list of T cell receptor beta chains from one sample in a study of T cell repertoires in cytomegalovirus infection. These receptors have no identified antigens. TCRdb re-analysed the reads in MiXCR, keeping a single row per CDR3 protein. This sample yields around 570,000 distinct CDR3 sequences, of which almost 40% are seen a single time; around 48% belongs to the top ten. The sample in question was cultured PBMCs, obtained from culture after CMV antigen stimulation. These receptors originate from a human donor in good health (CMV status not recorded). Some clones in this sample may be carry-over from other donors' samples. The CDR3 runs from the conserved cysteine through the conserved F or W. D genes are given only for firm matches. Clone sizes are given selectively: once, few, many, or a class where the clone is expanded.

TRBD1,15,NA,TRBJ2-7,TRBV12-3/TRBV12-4,CASRLRQGSPYEQYF,TGTGCCAGCAGGCTACGACAGGGTAGCCCCTACGAGCAGTACTTC
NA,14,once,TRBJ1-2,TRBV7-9,CASSLDHSYNGYTF,TGTGCCAGCAGCTTAGACCACTCCTACAATGGCTACACCTTC
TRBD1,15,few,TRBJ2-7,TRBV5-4,CASSDRDRGSYEQYF,TGTGCCAGCAGCGATCGGGACAGGGGGTCCTACGAGCAGTACTTC
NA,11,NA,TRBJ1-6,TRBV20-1,CSATLGSPLHF,TGCAGTGCAACACTGGGTTCACCCCTCCACTTT
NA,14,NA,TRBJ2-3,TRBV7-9,CASSVSDNTDTQYF,TGTGCCAGCAGCGTCAGCGACAACACAGATACGCAGTATTTT
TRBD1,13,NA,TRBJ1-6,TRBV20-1,CSAPGQGLSPLHF,TGCAGTGCTCCTGGACAGGGCCTCTCACCCCTCCACTTT
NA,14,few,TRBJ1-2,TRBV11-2,CASSLFSPFNGYTF,TGTGCCAGCAGCTTATTTAGCCCCTTTAATGGCTACACCTTC
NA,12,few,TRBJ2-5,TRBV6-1,CASSEDDYQPYF,TGTGCCAGCAGTGAAGACGACTACCAACCGTACTTC
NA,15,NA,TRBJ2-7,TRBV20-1,CSARDLTASTYEQYF,TGCAGTGCTAGAGATCTTACGGCCTCTACCTACGAGCAGTACTTC
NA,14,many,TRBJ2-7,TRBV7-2,CASSLVAESYEQYF,TGTGCCAGCAGCTTAGTAGCGGAGTCCTACGAGCAGTACTTC
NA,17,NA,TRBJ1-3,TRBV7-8,CASSHTARDRSGNTIYF,TGTGCCAGCAGCCATACGGCCAGGGATCGTTCTGGAAACACCATATATTTT
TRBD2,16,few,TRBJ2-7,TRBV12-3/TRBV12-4,CASSSPGLAGTSEQYF,TGTGCCAGCAGTTCCCCTGGGCTAGCGGGTACGAGCGAGCAGTACTTC
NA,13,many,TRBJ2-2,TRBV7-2,CASSSRGTGELFF,TGTGCCAGCAGCTCCCGGGGCACCGGGGAGCTGTTTTTT
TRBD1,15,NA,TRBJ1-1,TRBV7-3,CASRSSPPGGTEAFF,TGTGCCAGCAGGAGCAGCCCCCCAGGGGGGACTGAAGCTTTCTTT
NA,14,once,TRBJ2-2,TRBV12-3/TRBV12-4,CASIADANTGELFF,TGTGCCAGCATCGCGGACGCGAACACCGGGGAGCTGTTTTTT
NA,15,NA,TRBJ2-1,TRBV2,CASTEGGSSYNEQFF,TGTGCCAGCACCGAGGGGGGGAGCTCCTACAATGAGCAGTTCTTC
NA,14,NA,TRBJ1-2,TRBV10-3,CAISADPGANGYTF,TGTGCCATCTCGGCGGACCCCGGCGCAAATGGCTACACCTTC
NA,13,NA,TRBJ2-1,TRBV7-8,CASSLVGAVEQFF,TGTGCCAGCAGCTTAGTAGGTGCGGTTGAGCAGTTCTTC
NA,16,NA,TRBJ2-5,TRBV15,CATSRNPGRSWETQYF,TGTGCCACCAGCAGAAACCCGGGGAGATCATGGGAGACCCAGTACTTC
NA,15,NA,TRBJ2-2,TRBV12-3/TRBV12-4,CASRMIYRDTGELFF,TGTGCCAGCAGAATGATTTACCGTGACACCGGGGAGCTGTTTTTT
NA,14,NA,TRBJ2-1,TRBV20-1,CSARELNGGNEQFF,TGCAGTGCTAGGGAGCTAAACGGGGGTAATGAGCAGTTCTTC
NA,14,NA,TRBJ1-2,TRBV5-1,CASSSGLRLDGYTF,TGCGCCAGCAGCTCGGGACTACGCCTGGATGGCTACACCTTC
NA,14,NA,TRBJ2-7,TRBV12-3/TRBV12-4,CASSLRAGHYEQYF,TGTGCCAGCAGTTTGAGGGCAGGCCATTACGAGCAGTACTTC
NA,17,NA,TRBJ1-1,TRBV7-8,CASSSRGMGASMGEAFF,TGTGCCAGCAGCTCCCGGGGCATGGGGGCCTCTATGGGTGAAGCTTTCTTT
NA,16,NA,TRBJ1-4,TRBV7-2,CASSLQSVFAGEKLFF,TGTGCCAGCAGCTTGCAGAGTGTATTTGCGGGGGAAAAACTGTTTTTT
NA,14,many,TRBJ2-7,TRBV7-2,CASSYGLDPYEQYF,TGTGCCAGCAGCTACGGACTCGACCCCTACGAGCAGTACTTC
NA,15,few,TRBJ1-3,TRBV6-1,CASSPPGGAGNTIYF,TGTGCCAGCAGTCCCCCCGGGGGGGCGGGAAACACCATATATTTT
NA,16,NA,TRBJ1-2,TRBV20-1,CSAKNIQGSGRYGYTF,TGCAGTGCTAAAAATATACAGGGTAGTGGGCGTTATGGCTACACCTTC
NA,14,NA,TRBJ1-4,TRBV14,CASSQQGRVEKLFF,TGTGCCAGCAGTCAACAGGGAAGGGTAGAAAAACTGTTTTTT
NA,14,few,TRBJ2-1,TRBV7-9,CASSLRDRLNEQFF,TGTGCCAGCAGCTTAAGGGATAGGCTCAATGAGCAGTTCTTC
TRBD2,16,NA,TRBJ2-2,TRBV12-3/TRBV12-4,CASRTSGRANTGELFF,TGTGCCAGCAGAACTAGCGGGAGGGCAAACACCGGGGAGCTGTTTTTT
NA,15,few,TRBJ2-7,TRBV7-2,CASSLADGFTYEQYF,TGTGCCAGCAGCTTAGCGGACGGGTTCACCTACGAGCAGTACTTC
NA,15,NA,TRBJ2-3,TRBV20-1,CSAFLGQGPRDTQYF,TGCAGTGCCTTTTTGGGGCAGGGGCCCCGGGATACGCAGTATTTT
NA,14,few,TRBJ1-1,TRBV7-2,CASSPGSGYSEAFF,TGTGCCAGCAGCCCCGGTTCGGGATATAGTGAAGCTTTCTTT
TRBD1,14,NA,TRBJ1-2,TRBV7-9,CASSLPTGGDGYTF,TGTGCCAGCAGCTTACCGACAGGGGGAGATGGCTACACCTTC
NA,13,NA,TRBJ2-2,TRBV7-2,CASSLVMLGELFF,TGTGCCAGCAGCTTAGTTATGCTCGGGGAGCTGTTTTTT
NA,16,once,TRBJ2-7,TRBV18,CASSPTHRAGPHEQYF,TGTGCCAGCTCACCAACCCACAGGGCCGGTCCCCACGAGCAGTACTTC
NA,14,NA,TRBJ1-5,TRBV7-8,CASSSLGSNQPQHF,TGTGCCAGCAGCTCCCTGGGGAGCAATCAGCCCCAGCATTTT
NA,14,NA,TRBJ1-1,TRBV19,CASSIVGLHTEAFF,TGTGCCAGTAGTATCGTAGGCCTGCACACTGAAGCTTTCTTT
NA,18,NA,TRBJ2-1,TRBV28,CASRKPFGAPSSYNEQFF,TGTGCCAGCAGGAAACCGTTCGGGGCACCAAGCTCCTACAATGAGCAGTTCTTC
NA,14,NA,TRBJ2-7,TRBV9,CASSVAKNSYEQYF,TGTGCCAGCAGCGTAGCCAAGAACTCATACGAGCAGTACTTC
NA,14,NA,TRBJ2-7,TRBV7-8,CASSTQGTTYEQYF,TGTGCCAGCAGCACACAGGGTACTACCTACGAGCAGTACTTC
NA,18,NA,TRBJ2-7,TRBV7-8,CASSPRAGAGVNDYEQYF,TGTGCCAGCAGCCCAAGGGCAGGGGCCGGGGTTAATGACTACGAGCAGTACTTC
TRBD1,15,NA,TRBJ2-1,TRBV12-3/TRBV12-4,CASSLRDREGNEQFF,TGTGCCAGCAGTTTAAGGGACAGGGAAGGAAATGAGCAGTTCTTC
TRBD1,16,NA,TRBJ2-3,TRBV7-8,CASSSFRGKNADTQYF,TGTGCCAGCAGCTCCTTCAGGGGGAAGAACGCAGATACGCAGTATTTT
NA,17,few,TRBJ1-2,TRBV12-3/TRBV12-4,CASSLRTATPGDYGYTF,TGTGCCAGCAGCCTCCGGACCGCAACCCCTGGAGACTATGGCTACACCTTC
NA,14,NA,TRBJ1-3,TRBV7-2,CASSFSKSGNTIYF,TGTGCCAGCAGCTTCAGTAAATCTGGAAACACCATATATTTT
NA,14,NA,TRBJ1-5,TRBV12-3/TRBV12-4,CASMGRQIDQPQHF,TGTGCCAGCATGGGGCGGCAGATCGATCAGCCCCAGCATTTT